This is a list of T cell receptor beta chains from one sample in a study of CD8+ T cells in alopecia areata. Assay used: immunoSEQ multiplex PCR; TCRdb lists only in-frame clones, some missing. This repertoire shows around 98,000 clones, 40% to 55% found once; its top ten account for under 0.9%. The specimen was CD4+ T cells sorted from blood. These receptors were collected from a human donor with alopecia areata. The CDR3 runs from the conserved cysteine through the conserved F or W. Fields, in order: J gene, clone size, D gene, V gene, CDR3 protein, CDR3 DNA. D genes are given only for firm matches. Rows may omit the clone size; those that give it use once, few, many or a size class.

j_call: TRBJ2-5
clone_size: .
d_call: .
v_call: TRBV5-6
cdr3_aa: CASSLLTGVQETQYF
cdr3_nt: TGTGCCAGCAGCCTACTTACGGGGGTCCAAGAGACCCAGTACTTC

j_call: TRBJ2-5
clone_size: few
d_call: .
v_call: TRBV29-1
cdr3_aa: CSVGEETQYF
cdr3_nt: TGCAGCGTTGGAGAAGAGACCCAGTACTTC

j_call: TRBJ2-7
clone_size: .
d_call: TRBD2
v_call: TRBV29-1
cdr3_aa: CSVRGASGSVGLGSEQYF
cdr3_nt: TGCAGCGTGAGGGGGGCTAGCGGGAGTGTCGGCTTAGGCTCCGAGCAGTACTTC

j_call: TRBJ2-2
clone_size: .
d_call: TRBD1
v_call: TRBV5-1
cdr3_aa: CASSLRTGTGELFF
cdr3_nt: TGCGCCAGCAGCTTGCGGACAGGGACCGGGGAGCTGTTTTTT

j_call: TRBJ1-5
clone_size: .
d_call: TRBD1
v_call: TRBV27
cdr3_aa: CASSLRGRGAQHF
cdr3_nt: TGTGCCAGCAGTTTGAGGGGGCGCGGGGCCCAGCATTTT

j_call: TRBJ2-1
clone_size: .
d_call: TRBD2
v_call: TRBV5-1
cdr3_aa: CASQASGVYNEQFF
cdr3_nt: TGCGCCAGCCAGGCCAGCGGGGTCTACAATGAGCAGTTCTTC

j_call: TRBJ2-4
clone_size: .
d_call: TRBD2
v_call: TRBV18
cdr3_aa: CASSPEMTSAVVIQYF
cdr3_nt: TGTGCCAGCTCACCCGAAATGACTAGCGCTGTAGTGATTCAGTACTTC

j_call: TRBJ2-7
clone_size: .
d_call: .
v_call: TRBV6-5
cdr3_aa: CASSPLGDTMYEQYF
cdr3_nt: TGTGCCAGCAGTCCCCTTGGGGACACAATGTACGAGCAGTACTTC

j_call: TRBJ2-7
clone_size: .
d_call: .
v_call: TRBV29-1
cdr3_aa: CSVGRAYPSYEQYF
cdr3_nt: TGCAGCGTTGGTAGGGCATACCCATCCTACGAGCAGTACTTC

j_call: TRBJ1-1
clone_size: .
d_call: TRBD1
v_call: TRBV6-5
cdr3_aa: CASSSVPSDRRPEAFF
cdr3_nt: TGTGCCAGCAGTTCTGTCCCTTCGGACAGGAGGCCTGAAGCTTTCTTT

j_call: TRBJ1-2
clone_size: .
d_call: TRBD1
v_call: TRBV11-3
cdr3_aa: CASGQGIGYGYTF
cdr3_nt: TGTGCCTCGGGACAGGGGATCGGATATGGCTACACCTTC

j_call: TRBJ1-2
clone_size: few
d_call: TRBD1
v_call: TRBV7-9
cdr3_aa: CASSTEQGFGYTF
cdr3_nt: TGTGCCAGCAGCACAGAACAGGGGTTTGGCTACACCTTC

j_call: TRBJ2-4
clone_size: .
d_call: .
v_call: TRBV6-5
cdr3_aa: CASARENIQYF
cdr3_nt: TGTGCCAGCGCTAGAGAAAACATTCAGTACTTC

j_call: TRBJ2-7
clone_size: .
d_call: TRBD1
v_call: TRBV30
cdr3_aa: CAWSLGTGGSYEQYF
cdr3_nt: TGTGCCTGGAGTTTAGGGACAGGGGGCTCCTACGAGCAGTACTTC

j_call: TRBJ2-6
clone_size: .
d_call: .
v_call: TRBV5-1
cdr3_aa: CASSSGRTSGANVLTF
cdr3_nt: TGCGCCAGCAGCTCCGGACGGACCTCTGGGGCCAACGTCCTGACTTTC

j_call: TRBJ2-7
clone_size: few
d_call: .
v_call: TRBV11-2
cdr3_aa: CASSFTGSYEQYF
cdr3_nt: TGTGCCAGCAGTTTCACCGGGAGCTACGAGCAGTACTTC

j_call: TRBJ2-7
clone_size: .
d_call: .
v_call: TRBV28
cdr3_aa: CASRHLVSPRGEQYF
cdr3_nt: TGTGCCAGCAGACACTTAGTCTCGCCACGGGGCGAGCAGTACTTC

j_call: TRBJ2-3
clone_size: .
d_call: TRBD1
v_call: TRBV7-8
cdr3_aa: CASSLRDRGMAHTDTQYF
cdr3_nt: TGTGCCAGCAGCCTCCGGGACAGGGGGATGGCACACACAGATACGCAGTATTTT

j_call: TRBJ2-7
clone_size: .
d_call: TRBD1
v_call: TRBV30
cdr3_aa: CAWSGDRAGSYEQYF
cdr3_nt: TGTGCCTGGAGTGGGGACAGGGCGGGCTCCTACGAGCAGTACTTC

j_call: TRBJ2-1
clone_size: .
d_call: TRBD2
v_call: TRBV4-2
cdr3_aa: CASSQRSSGGPHNEQFF
cdr3_nt: TGTGCCAGCAGCCAACGATCTAGCGGGGGACCGCACAATGAGCAGTTCTTC

j_call: TRBJ2-7
clone_size: few
d_call: .
v_call: TRBV4-1
cdr3_aa: CASSLRGGDDEQYF
cdr3_nt: TGCGCCAGCAGCCTGAGGGGCGGGGACGACGAGCAGTACTTC

j_call: TRBJ2-3
clone_size: .
d_call: TRBD2
v_call: TRBV4-2
cdr3_aa: CASSSADQREADTQYF
cdr3_nt: TGTGCCAGCAGCTCAGCGGACCAGCGGGAGGCAGATACGCAGTATTTT

j_call: TRBJ2-6
clone_size: .
d_call: .
v_call: TRBV30
cdr3_aa: CAWSVLRGANVLTF
cdr3_nt: TGTGCCTGGAGTGTACTAAGAGGGGCCAACGTCCTGACTTTC

j_call: TRBJ1-1
clone_size: .
d_call: .
v_call: TRBV6-4
cdr3_aa: CASSRTTNTEAFF
cdr3_nt: TGTGCCAGCAGTAGGACAACGAACACTGAAGCTTTCTTT

j_call: TRBJ1-5
clone_size: .
d_call: .
v_call: TRBV5-6
cdr3_aa: CASSLAGMDQPQHF
cdr3_nt: TGTGCCAGCAGCTTGGCAGGCATGGATCAGCCCCAGCATTTT